Listed below are T cell receptor beta chains from one sample, sequenced in a study of blood T cell repertoires in COVID-19. The method was immunoSEQ multiplex PCR; TCRdb's version includes in-frame clones alone and lacks a portion of them. The data contain about 120,000 clones, 85% of them seen just once; the ten biggest clones take up under 8%. Sequenced sample: peripheral blood. These receptors originate from a man older than 75 with active or convalescent COVID-19. Each CDR3 is given without its conserved first and last residue.

J gene: TRBJ2-1
V gene: TRBV6-2/TRBV6-3
CDR3 length: 12
CDR3 protein: ASSYSLSFNEQF

J gene: TRBJ1-1
V gene: TRBV14
CDR3 length: 12
CDR3 protein: ATERSGGDTEAF

J gene: TRBJ1-1
V gene: TRBV9
CDR3 length: 15
CDR3 protein: ASSAHLDRRQGSGAF

J gene: TRBJ2-7
V gene: TRBV21-1
CDR3 length: 16
CDR3 protein: ASSKGGPQGASSYEQY

J gene: TRBJ2-1
V gene: TRBV24-1
CDR3 length: 13
CDR3 protein: ATSGLAGDENEQF

J gene: TRBJ1-5
V gene: TRBV19
CDR3 length: 14
CDR3 protein: ASSIETGVGNQPQH

J gene: TRBJ2-5
V gene: TRBV11-2
CDR3 length: 12
CDR3 protein: ASSLWGRRETQY

J gene: TRBJ2-3
V gene: TRBV19
CDR3 length: 12
CDR3 protein: ASSKTLSTDTQY

J gene: TRBJ2-1
V gene: TRBV24-1
CDR3 length: 11
CDR3 protein: ATSESGVSEQF

J gene: TRBJ1-2
V gene: TRBV19
CDR3 length: 12
CDR3 protein: ASSETGMLGGYT

J gene: TRBJ2-5
V gene: TRBV5-1
CDR3 length: 12
CDR3 protein: ASSFHRDGETQY

J gene: TRBJ2-2
V gene: TRBV7-9
CDR3 length: 9
CDR3 protein: ASSLSGELF

J gene: TRBJ2-5
V gene: TRBV9
CDR3 length: 13
CDR3 protein: ASSVGVVYQETQY

J gene: TRBJ2-7
V gene: TRBV5-1
CDR3 length: 12
CDR3 protein: ASSWGTGVDEQY

J gene: TRBJ1-5
V gene: TRBV30
CDR3 length: 15
CDR3 protein: AWTAQGPRRGNQPQH

J gene: TRBJ1-1
V gene: TRBV2
CDR3 length: 12
CDR3 protein: ASTADRMNTEAF

J gene: TRBJ2-3
V gene: TRBV9
CDR3 length: 13
CDR3 protein: ASSVGGGASDTQY

J gene: TRBJ1-4
V gene: TRBV6-1
CDR3 length: 13
CDR3 protein: ASSDEDRGFEKLF

J gene: TRBJ2-7
V gene: TRBV6-2/TRBV6-3
CDR3 length: 14
CDR3 protein: ASSYSGLAGSYEQY

J gene: TRBJ1-6
V gene: TRBV28
CDR3 length: 12
CDR3 protein: ASRTQGQNSPLH

J gene: TRBJ1-1
V gene: TRBV3-1/TRBV3-2
CDR3 length: 12
CDR3 protein: ASSLSGVNTEAF

J gene: TRBJ2-1
V gene: TRBV6-5
CDR3 length: 10
CDR3 protein: ASSRTSDEQF

J gene: TRBJ1-5
V gene: TRBV9
CDR3 length: 12
CDR3 protein: ASSVDPGSQPQH

J gene: TRBJ2-5
V gene: TRBV3-1/TRBV3-2
CDR3 length: 10
CDR3 protein: ASSPEAETQY

J gene: TRBJ1-2
V gene: TRBV30
CDR3 length: 10
CDR3 protein: AWSGQGAGYT

J gene: TRBJ2-3
V gene: TRBV7-9
CDR3 length: 13
CDR3 protein: ASSQGLAVADTQY

J gene: TRBJ2-1
V gene: TRBV18
CDR3 length: 15
CDR3 protein: ASSPPRTGFGNNEQF

J gene: TRBJ1-5
V gene: TRBV20-1
CDR3 length: 15
CDR3 protein: SASRSWDRFSNQPQH

J gene: TRBJ2-7
V gene: TRBV3-1/TRBV3-2
CDR3 length: 13
CDR3 protein: ASSQTPRSSYEQY

J gene: TRBJ2-1
V gene: TRBV3-1/TRBV3-2
CDR3 length: 14
CDR3 protein: ASSPFGVSSYNEQF

J gene: TRBJ1-4
V gene: TRBV12-3/TRBV12-4
CDR3 length: 10
CDR3 protein: ASSQALEKLF

J gene: TRBJ1-5
V gene: TRBV28
CDR3 length: 13
CDR3 protein: ASSSGGDGNQPQH

J gene: TRBJ1-2
V gene: TRBV3-1/TRBV3-2
CDR3 length: 14
CDR3 protein: ASSQAQTEHNYGYT

J gene: TRBJ1-2
V gene: TRBV5-6
CDR3 length: 12
CDR3 protein: ASSRGINYYGYT

J gene: TRBJ2-3
V gene: TRBV4-2
CDR3 length: 15
CDR3 protein: ASSQDSRALHTDTQY

J gene: TRBJ2-1
V gene: TRBV7-2
CDR3 length: 13
CDR3 protein: ASSSLGLADNEQF

J gene: TRBJ2-6
V gene: TRBV2
CDR3 length: 12
CDR3 protein: ASMYGSGANVLT

J gene: TRBJ2-3
V gene: TRBV7-9
CDR3 length: 12
CDR3 protein: ASGWTGMRDTQY

J gene: TRBJ2-5
V gene: TRBV15
CDR3 length: 11
CDR3 protein: ATRKAPGETQY

J gene: TRBJ2-2
V gene: TRBV21-1
CDR3 length: 15
CDR3 protein: ASSSLAGGPSTGELF

J gene: TRBJ2-5
V gene: TRBV5-1
CDR3 length: 12
CDR3 protein: ASSLWTSAETQY

J gene: TRBJ1-5
V gene: TRBV6-6
CDR3 length: 15
CDR3 protein: ASSPRPTGISNQPQH

J gene: TRBJ1-1
V gene: TRBV10-3
CDR3 length: 11
CDR3 protein: AIADRLNTEAF

J gene: TRBJ2-7
V gene: TRBV28
CDR3 length: 12
CDR3 protein: ASSRQGLGYEQY

J gene: TRBJ1-5
V gene: TRBV6-4
CDR3 length: 11
CDR3 protein: ASSGQVNQPQH

J gene: TRBJ2-2
V gene: TRBV9
CDR3 length: 14
CDR3 protein: ASSVAAGANTGELF

J gene: TRBJ2-3
V gene: TRBV4-1
CDR3 length: 14
CDR3 protein: ASSQDFQGAQNTQY

J gene: TRBJ1-2
V gene: TRBV5-1
CDR3 length: 13
CDR3 protein: ASSLSRDRGYGYT

J gene: TRBJ2-7
V gene: TRBV7-8
CDR3 length: 11
CDR3 protein: ASSFGAGSEQY

J gene: TRBJ2-7
V gene: TRBV19
CDR3 length: 12
CDR3 protein: ASSPRDRVYEQY

J gene: TRBJ2-4
V gene: TRBV19
CDR3 length: 13
CDR3 protein: ASSLGQGNKNIQY

J gene: TRBJ2-6
V gene: TRBV21-1
CDR3 length: 16
CDR3 protein: ASRSRGTGHSGANVLT

J gene: TRBJ1-4
V gene: TRBV28
CDR3 length: 15
CDR3 protein: ASSLALPGQLNEKLF